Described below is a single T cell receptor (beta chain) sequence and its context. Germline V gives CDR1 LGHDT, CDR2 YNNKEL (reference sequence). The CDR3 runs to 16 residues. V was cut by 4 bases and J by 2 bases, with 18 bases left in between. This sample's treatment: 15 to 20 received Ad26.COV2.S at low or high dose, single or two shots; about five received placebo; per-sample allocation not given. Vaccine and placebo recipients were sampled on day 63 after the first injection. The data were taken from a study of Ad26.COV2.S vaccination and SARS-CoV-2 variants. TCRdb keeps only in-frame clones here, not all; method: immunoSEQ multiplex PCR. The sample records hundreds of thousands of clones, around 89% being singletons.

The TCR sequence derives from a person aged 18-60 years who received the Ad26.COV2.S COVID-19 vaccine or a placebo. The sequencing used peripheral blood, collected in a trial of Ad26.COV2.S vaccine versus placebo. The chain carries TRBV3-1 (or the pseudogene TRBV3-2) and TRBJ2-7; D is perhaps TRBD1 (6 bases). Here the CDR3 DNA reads TGTGCCAGCAGCCTTGTACAGGGTGTGGGGGCCTACGAGCAGTACTTC. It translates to CASSLVQGVGAYEQYF.